These 10 T cell receptor beta chains were sequenced from one sample in a study of T cell responses to AZD1222 COVID-19 vaccine. Using immunoSEQ multiplex PCR, the repertoire was profiled, and TCRdb retains in-frame clones only, with some absent. Of about 77,000 clones listed, roughly nine tenths were seen once; the top ten hold around 4.5%. This specimen consisted of peripheral blood, obtained 28 days after the second AZD1222 dose. The origin of the receptors is an adult who received the AZD1222 COVID-19 vaccine.

This clone has just one count. V is TRBV18 and J is TRBJ2-2; tentatively, D is TRBD1 (6 bases). The CDR3 covers 15 residues. Per the germline V gene, CDR1 is KGHSH and CDR2 is LQKENI. Trimming pared 1 base from V and 5 bases from J, leaving 11 bases between. The CDR3, as DNA: TGTGCCAGCTCACCACAGAACCAGGGGACCGGGGAGCTGTTTTTT. This gives the protein CASSPQNQGTGELFF.

This chain links TRBV19 with TRBJ2-7; the D is unclear. This CDR3 is 15 amino acids long. Germline V gene lookup returns CDR1 LNHDA and CDR2 SQIVND (reference sequence). Trimming pared 5 bases from V and 2 bases from J, leaving 16 bases between. The CDR3 nucleotides are TGTGCCAGTAGTTACTCCTCGACTGAAACCTACGAGCAGTACTTC. This gives the protein CASSYSSTETYEQYF.

V gene TRBV2 combines with J gene TRBJ2-1; 10 positions match TRBD2. CDR3 size: 16 residues. Germline V lookup: CDR1 SNHLY, CDR2 FYNNEI. V trimming: 4 bases; J trimming: 6 bases; junction bases outside the gene matches: 9. CDR3 amino acids: CASSVGSGGIVNEQFF. The CDR3 DNA follows: TGTGCCAGCAGTGTCGGTAGCGGGGGGATTGTCAATGAGCAGTTCTTC.

Of note for this clone: The sample has other DNA sequences that encode this CDR3 too. The CDR3 loop reads CASSLSRNTEAFF. The CDR3 DNA follows: TGTGCCAGCAGTTTATCCAGGAACACTGAAGCTTTCTTT. The chain couples TRBV27 to TRBJ1-1; no definite D call. Germline loops: CDR1 MNHEY, CDR2 SMNVEV (reference sequence). V was trimmed by 0 bases and J by 1 base, leaving 3 bases between them. There are 13 residues in the CDR3.

The chain carries TRBV15 and TRBJ1-6; D not certain. This CDR3 is built from 15 residues. The V and J ends lost 1 base and 6 bases respectively, with 10 bases between them. In germline, CDR1 is LNHNV, CDR2 YYDKDF (reference sequence). The CDR3 region is CATSRGEPVNSPLHF. DNA for the CDR3: TGTGCCACCAGCAGAGGGGAGCCAGTTAATTCACCCCTCCACTTT.

V usage is TRBV21-1 and J usage is TRBJ2-6; the table's D call, TRBD1, was not checked against the DNA. TRBV21-1 is described as a pseudogene. The CDR3 contains 19 residues. CDR3 loop: CASRKGSGTGAAGANVLTF. The CDR3 nucleotides read TGTGCCAGCAGAAAAGGATCCGGGACAGGGGCCGCTGGGGCCAACGTCCTGACTTTC.

This clone was seen once. The V and J genes are TRBV28 and TRBJ1-2; 10 positions match TRBD1. Unmatched junction bases numbered 7, after V lost 2 bases and J lost 4 bases. This CDR3 comprises 16 residues. From germline, CDR1 is MDHEN and CDR2 SYDVKM. The DNA for the CDR3 is TGTGCCAGCAGTTTAATCCCGACAGGGGGCGGCTATGGCTACACCTTC. Amino acid sequence: CASSLIPTGGGYGYTF.

The V gene is TRBV19, the J gene TRBJ1-3; D call uncertain. This CDR3 is 12 amino acids long. V lost 6 bases, J lost 4 bases, and 7 bases lay in between. The germline gives CDR1 LNHDA, CDR2 SQIVND (reference sequence). As DNA, the CDR3 is TGTGCCAGTAGACCAGCCGGAAACACCATATATTTT. Its translation is CASRPAGNTIYF. The complete variable domain, with remaining parts taken from reference TRBV19 and TRBJ1-3, reads DGGITQSPKYLFRKEGQNVTLSCEQNLNHDAMYWYRQDPGQGLRLIYYSQIVNDFQKGDIAEGYSVSREKKESFPLTVTSAQKNPTAFYLCASRPAGNTIYFGEGSWLTVV.

This CDR3 reads CASSNTGGSRGYTF. The CDR3 coding sequence is TGTGCCAGCAGTAATACAGGGGGCTCTCGTGGCTACACCTTC. The chain carries TRBV9 and TRBJ1-2, with 9 bases aligning to TRBD1. CDR1 is SGDLS, CDR2 YYNGEE, per germline. This CDR3 region has 14 residues. The junction had 9 bases not matched to a gene; V was cut back by 5 bases and J by 7 bases.

This chain joins TRBV15 and TRBJ2-7; D possibly corresponds to TRBD1 (6 bases). Trimming took off 5 bases at V and 5 bases at J, with 19 bases between the two ends. The CDR3 runs to 15 residues. In germline, CDR1 is LNHNV, CDR2 YYDKDF (reference sequence). DNA for the CDR3: TGTGCCACCAGCCAAGTTAGTCCAGGGGCCCACGAGCAGTACTTC. Translated, it gives CATSQVSPGAHEQYF.